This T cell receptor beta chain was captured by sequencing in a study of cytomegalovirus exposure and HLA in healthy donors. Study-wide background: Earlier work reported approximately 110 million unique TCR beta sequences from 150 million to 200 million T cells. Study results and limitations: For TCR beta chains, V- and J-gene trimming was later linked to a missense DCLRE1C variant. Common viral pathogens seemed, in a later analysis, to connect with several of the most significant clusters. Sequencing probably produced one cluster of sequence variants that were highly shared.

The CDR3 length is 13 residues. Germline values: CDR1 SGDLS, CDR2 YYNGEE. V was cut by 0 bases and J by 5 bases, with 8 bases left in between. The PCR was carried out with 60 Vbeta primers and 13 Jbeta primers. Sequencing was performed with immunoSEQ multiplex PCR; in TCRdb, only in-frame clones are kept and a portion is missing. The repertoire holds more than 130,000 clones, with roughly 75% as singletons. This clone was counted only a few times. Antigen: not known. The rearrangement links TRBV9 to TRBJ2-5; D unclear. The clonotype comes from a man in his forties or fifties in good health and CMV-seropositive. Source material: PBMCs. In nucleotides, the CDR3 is TGTGCCAGCAGCGTAGGGCCCGTCGAGACCCAGTACTTC. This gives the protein CASSVGPVETQYF.